A single sample gave rise to the 28 T cell receptor beta chains below, sequenced in a study of identical twins. TCRdb itself ran the 5' RACE reads through MiXCR, one entry per CDR3 protein. The table records hundreds of thousands of distinct CDR3 sequences, 5.5% to 6.5% of them present only once. Sequencing was performed on naive T cells sorted from blood. These TCRs come from a man aged 18-30 years in good health.

In its sample, this clonotype was seen many times. This chain connects TRBV29-1 to TRBJ1-2, with 7 bases lining up with TRBD1. V was clipped by 8 bases and J by 6 bases; unmatched bases: 6. CDR1 and CDR2 (germline): SQVTM, ANQGSEA. The CDR3 loop spans 11 amino acids. DNA of the CDR3: TGCAGCTACCGGACAGGCAATGGCTACACCTTC. Its translation is CSYRTGNGYTF.

In its sample, this clonotype was seen a few times. The V gene is TRBV7-8, the J gene TRBJ2-7; TRBD1 matches 9 bases. In germline, CDR1 is SGHVS, CDR2 FQNEAQ. Trimming removed 7 bases from V and 7 bases from J; junction bases left unmatched: 14. The CDR3 covers 15 residues. CDR3 protein: CASNSGTGSRAEQYF. The CDR3 coding sequence is TGTGCCAGCAATTCCGGGACAGGGTCCCGGGCGGAGCAGTACTTC.

The CDR3 region has the DNA TGCAGCGTTGAGGGGGGTGGGCTAGCAGGGGATACGCAGTATTTT. Protein sequence: CSVEGGGLAGDTQYF. V gene TRBV29-1 combines with J gene TRBJ2-3; weak D call: TRBD2 (6 bases). Trimming removed 3 bases from V and 6 bases from J, with 19 bases in between. Germline-derived CDR1 and CDR2 are SQVTM and ANQGSEA. The CDR3 has 15 amino acids.

The rearrangement joins TRBV29-1 to TRBJ2-7, with D tentatively TRBD2 (6 bases). V lost 7 bases and J 7 bases, leaving 23 bases between the germline ends. Germline assignment: CDR1 SQVTM and CDR2 ANQGSEA. The CDR3 spans 14 residues. CDR3 residues: CSAGAAADAGEQYF. CDR3 in DNA: TGCAGCGCCGGTGCGGCAGCCGACGCGGGGGAGCAGTACTTC.

This clonotype was seen a handful of times. CDR3 sequence (DNA): TGCGCCAGCAGCGTGGGGGACCCATCCTACGAGCAGTACTTC. Translation gives CASSVGDPSYEQYF. This chain joins TRBV5-1 and TRBJ2-7, with D possibly being TRBD1 or TRBD2 (5 bases each). This CDR3 has 14 amino acids. Germline-derived CDR1 and CDR2 are SGHRS and YFSETQ. V lost 4 bases and J lost 1, with 12 bases in between. The complete variable domain, with remaining parts taken from reference TRBV5-1 and TRBJ2-7, reads KAGVTQTPRYLIKTRGQQVTLSCSPISGHRSVSWYQQTPGQGLQFLFEYFSETQRNKGNFPGRFSGRQFSNSRSEMNVSTLELGDSALYLCASSVGDPSYEQYFGPGTRLTVT.

This clonotype was seen repeatedly, ten times or more. The genes are TRBV6-1 and TRBJ2-1; no reliable D call. This CDR3 has 15 residues. CDR1 and CDR2 from the germline V gene are MNHNS and SASEGT. The V gene lost 2 bases and the J gene lost 3 bases, with 11 bases spanning the gap. CDR3 DNA sequence: TGTGCCAGCAGTGAATTGTCTACCGTCTACAATGAGCAGTTCTTC. Translating it yields CASSELSTVYNEQFF.

This clonotype was recorded many times. V usage is TRBV25-1 and J usage is TRBJ2-3; D is possibly TRBD2 (6 bases). V was shortened by 10 bases and J by 6 bases, with 17 bases between the two germline ends. CDR3 size: 13 residues. In germline, CDR1 is MGHDK, CDR2 SYGVNS. The CDR3 here is CATPAGKEDTQYF. The CDR3 DNA sequence: TGTGCCACCCCAGCGGGCAAGGAGGATACGCAGTATTTT.

The chain is built from TRBV6-2 or TRBV6-3 and TRBJ1-1; possible D gene TRBD1, 5 bases. The CDR3 length is 13 residues. V lost 0 bases to trimming and J lost 6 bases, with 8 bases between them. The V gene's germline CDR1 is MNHEY and CDR2 SVGEGT. The CDR3 sequence is CASSYSMGPEAFF. CDR3 bases: TGTGCCAGCAGTTACTCAATGGGACCTGAAGCTTTCTTT.

The sample holds a few counts of this clonotype. The chain carries TRBV5-6 and TRBJ2-7; 8 bases match TRBD2. With V trimmed by 4 bases and J by 2 bases, 8 bases remained unmatched. CDR1 is SGHDT and CDR2 is YYEEEE in the germline V gene. The CDR3 runs 15 residues. The CDR3 sequence: CASSRPVAGTYEQYF. CDR3 sequence (DNA): TGTGCCAGCAGCCGCCCAGTAGCGGGAACCTACGAGCAGTACTTC.

This clonotype was recorded at least ten times. V is TRBV20-1 and J is TRBJ2-2; D might be TRBD2 (6 bases). The CDR3 totals 13 residues. The V end lost 5 bases, the J end lost 2 bases, and 9 bases lay between the germline ends. The germline gives CDR1 DFQATT, CDR2 SNEGSKA (reference sequence). This chain's CDR3 is CSAAGRNTGELFF. The CDR3 DNA follows: TGCAGTGCTGCGGGGAGAAACACCGGGGAGCTGTTTTTT.

In its sample, this clonotype was seen a few times. This chain connects TRBV6-1 to TRBJ1-1, with 9 bases lining up with TRBD1. Germline lookup yields CDR1 MNHNS and CDR2 SASEGT. V shed 6 bases, J shed 1 base, and the junction held 6 bases outside the gene matches. This CDR3 has 15 residues. The CDR3 nucleotides are TGTGCCAGCAGACCTCCGACAGGGGGGAACACTGAAGCTTTCTTT. It codes for CASRPPTGGNTEAFF.

This clonotype turned up a few times. The rearrangement uses TRBV2 and TRBJ2-3; TRBD1 matches at 10 bases. The germline V gene has CDR1 SNHLY and CDR2 FYNNEI. This CDR3 comprises 15 residues. V gave up 5 bases and J gave up 5 bases; unmatched junction bases: 7. The CDR3 loop is CASSTRQGAGDTQYF. Here the CDR3 DNA reads TGTGCCAGCAGTACCCGACAGGGGGCAGGAGATACGCAGTATTTT.

The table lists this clonotype with a few counts. The rearrangement links TRBV7-9 to TRBJ1-2; the D gene is possibly TRBD1 (5 bases). The germline V gene has CDR1 SEHNR and CDR2 FQNEAQ (reference sequence). The CDR3 contains 13 residues. V lost 5 bases and J 5 bases, leaving 12 bases between the germline ends. The DNA of the CDR3 is TGTGCCAGCAGCCAGACAGAAATTTATGGCTACACCTTC. The encoded protein is CASSQTEIYGYTF.

Ten or more counts support this clonotype. CDR3: CATSRDPSQGQETQYF. In DNA, the CDR3 is TGTGCCACCAGCAGAGACCCCTCCCAGGGCCAAGAGACCCAGTACTTC. The chain recombines TRBV15 with TRBJ2-5, with a possible D match to TRBD1 (5 bases). V lost 0 bases, J lost 1 base, and 12 bases lay in between. Germline CDR1 and CDR2: LNHNV and YYDKDF (reference sequence). CDR3 size: 16 residues.

This clonotype showed up many times. This chain uses TRBV6-2 or TRBV6-3 with TRBJ2-5; D tentatively fits TRBD1 or TRBD2 (5 bases each). V gave up 1 base and J gave up 3 bases, with 15 bases separating them. CDR3 size: 16 residues. Germline lookup yields CDR1 MNHEY and CDR2 SVGEGT. The CDR3 spells CASSYFGTAEEETQYF. CDR3 DNA: TGTGCCAGCAGTTACTTTGGGACGGCGGAAGAAGAGACCCAGTACTTC.

This chain links TRBV3-1 with TRBJ2-5; possible D gene TRBD1, 6 bases. The CDR3 spans 14 residues. The V gene lost 1 base and the J gene lost 3 bases, with 9 bases spanning the gap. Germline loops: CDR1 LGHDT, CDR2 YNNKEL (reference sequence). In nucleotides, the CDR3 is TGTGCCAGCAGCCAAGGGACAGAGAAAGAGACCCAGTACTTC. It codes for CASSQGTEKETQYF.

This clonotype was seen more than once but under ten times. V gene TRBV5-1 combines with J gene TRBJ2-5; 7 bases fit TRBD2. CDR1 and CDR2 (germline): SGHRS, YFSETQ. This CDR3 is built from 14 residues. The V and J ends lost 2 bases and 4 bases, in that order; junction bases with no gene match: 5. CDR3 DNA sequence: TGCGCCAGCAGCTTAGAGCGGGGTGGAGAGACCCAGTACTTC. Its protein is CASSLERGGETQYF.

This clonotype was seen at least ten times. The chain is built from TRBV5-6 and TRBJ2-3, with 10 bases fitting TRBD1. The V gene's germline CDR1 is SGHDT and CDR2 YYEEEE. Trimming at V came to 4 bases and at J to 3 bases, leaving 5 bases not matched to a gene. The CDR3 loop spans 15 amino acids. The CDR3 reads CASSQDRGTTDTQYF. The CDR3 region has the DNA TGTGCCAGCAGCCAGGACAGGGGGACGACAGATACGCAGTATTTT.

This clonotype was seen ten or more times. The V gene is TRBV29-1, the J gene TRBJ2-6; D unresolved. The CDR3 is 13 amino acids. CDR1 is SQVTM and CDR2 is ANQGSEA in the germline V gene. Between the trimmed V and J ends, which lost 0 bases and 2 bases, there was a span of 2 bases. The CDR3 region is CSVEEAGANVLTF. The CDR3 nucleotides are TGCAGCGTTGAAGAGGCTGGGGCCAACGTCCTGACTTTC. Variable domain in full (rest from reference TRBV29-1 and TRBJ2-6): SAVISQKPSRDICQRGTSLTIQCQVDSQVTMMFWYRQQPGQSLTLIATANQGSEATYESGFVIDKFPISRPNLTFSTLTVSNMSPEDSSIYLCSVEEAGANVLTFGAGSRLTVL.

This clonotype was counted many times. This chain uses TRBV3-1 with TRBJ1-2, with D tentatively TRBD1 (5 bases). Trimming left V 4 bases short and J 7 bases short, with 13 bases between. The CDR3 sequence is 13 residues long. Per the germline V gene, CDR1 is LGHDT and CDR2 is YNNKEL (reference sequence). CDR3 protein: CASSPGPLTGYTF. The CDR3 DNA is TGTGCCAGCAGCCCGGGACCCCTGACTGGCTACACCTTC. The full variable domain, with the rest looked up from reference TRBV3-1 and TRBJ1-2, is DTAVSQTPKYLVTQMGNDKSIKCEQNLGHDTMYWYKQDSKKFLKIMFSYNNKELIINETVPNRFSPKSPDKAHLNLHINSLELGDSAVYFCASSPGPLTGYTFGSGTRLTVV.

This clonotype appeared many times. The gene calls are TRBV5-1 and TRBJ2-3, with 8 nucleotides matching TRBD1. CDR1 is SGHRS and CDR2 is YFSETQ in the germline V gene. The CDR3 extends over 15 amino acids. With 0 bases clipped from V and 0 bases from J, the junction kept 0 bases outside the gene matches. CDR3: CASSLGQGSTDTQYF. CDR3 nucleotide sequence: TGCGCCAGCAGCTTGGGACAGGGGAGCACAGATACGCAGTATTTT.

V gene TRBV6-1 combines with J gene TRBJ1-5, with D possibly matching TRBD1 (6 bases). Per the germline V gene, CDR1 is MNHNS and CDR2 is SASEGT. This CDR3 is built from 17 residues. Between the trimmed V and J ends, which lost 0 bases and 0 bases, there was a span of 12 bases. CDR3 sequence: CASSEAKGGRSNQPQHF. CDR3 in DNA: TGTGCCAGCAGTGAAGCGAAGGGGGGGCGTAGCAATCAGCCCCAGCATTTT.

Details on this clonotype: A much more abundant neighbour one base away suggests this may be a read error. The final CDR3 position lacks the conserved phenylalanine or tryptophan, pointing to a likely read error. CDR3 sequence: CASSLQGQNTEAFS. CDR3 nucleotides: TGTGCCAGCAGCTTGCAGGGCCAGAACACTGAAGCTTTCTCT. This chain uses TRBV5-5 with TRBJ1-1, with D maybe TRBD1 (5 bases). CDR1 and CDR2 (germline): SGHKS, YYEKEE (reference sequence). The germline V and J ends were trimmed by 1 base and 1 base, with 8 bases remaining between them. The CDR3 is made up of 14 amino acids.

This clonotype was picked up a small number of times. The rearrangement joins TRBV20-1 to TRBJ2-1; D is unclear. Trimming cost V 6 bases and J 5 bases, with 14 bases left between them. The CDR3 runs 13 residues. CDR1 DFQATT and CDR2 SNEGSKA come from the germline V gene (reference sequence). CDR3 in DNA: TGCAGTGCGAGTGGCGCGGTCCACAATGAGCAGTTCTTC. Its protein product is CSASGAVHNEQFF.

This chain links TRBV4-3 with TRBJ2-1, with TRBD2 identical over 8 bases. Germline values: CDR1 LGHNA, CDR2 YSLEER. Trimming cost V 4 bases and J 9 bases; bases outside gene matches: 8. The CDR3 length is 14 residues. The CDR3 DNA follows: TGCGCCAGCAGCCCGAACGGGAGGGAGGGTGAGCAGTTCTTC. Translation: CASSPNGREGEQFF.

This clonotype was counted only a few times. The J gene is TRBJ2-1, the V gene TRBV20-1; 8 bases agree with TRBD2. The junction had 15 bases not matched to a gene; V was cut back by 5 bases and J by 6 bases. The length of the CDR3 is 16 residues. In germline, CDR1 is DFQATT, CDR2 SNEGSKA (reference sequence). The CDR3 here is CSASPPGLEARNEQFF. As DNA, the CDR3 is TGCAGTGCTTCCCCACCGGGACTAGAAGCTCGCAATGAGCAGTTCTTC.

The J gene is TRBJ2-7, the V gene TRBV9; TRBD2 might be the D (5 bases). The CDR3 contains 14 residues. Germline V CDR1 and CDR2: SGDLS, YYNGEE. V lost 4 bases and J lost 2, with 13 bases in between. As DNA, the CDR3 is TGTGCCAGCAGCCCTTCACTAGTGCCCTACGAGCAGTACTTC. Protein: CASSPSLVPYEQYF.

This clonotype was detected ten times or more. The chain links TRBV5-1 to TRBJ2-1; 7 bases line up with TRBD2. Germline CDR1 reads SGHRS; CDR2 reads YFSETQ. After removal of 0 bases from V and 7 bases from J, the junction contained 10 bases not matched to a gene. This CDR3 spans 16 amino acids. The CDR3 region is CASSLVGAGAGNEQFF. The CDR3 coding sequence is TGCGCCAGCAGCTTGGTTGGGGCGGGAGCAGGGAATGAGCAGTTCTTC.